Listed below are T cell receptor beta chains from one sample, sequenced in a study of T cells after yellow fever vaccination. TCRdb analysed the 5' RACE reads with MiXCR anew, one entry per CDR3 protein. Of some 350,000 distinct CDR3 sequences listed, over 5% were seen once; the top ten hold over 14%. Here the sequenced sample was PBMCs, taken 5 days after the yellow fever booster vaccination. The receptors stem from a man aged 30 to 45 who received the YFV17D yellow fever vaccine. CDR3s include the opening cysteine and the closing phenylalanine or tryptophan. The D gene is left open where the match is weak. Clone size appears in some rows only: once, few, many, or a class for an expanded clone.

j_gene,v_gene,d_gene,abundance,CDR3aa,CDR3nt
TRBJ2-1,TRBV5-1,TRBD1,many,CASSWGQGAGDEQFF,TGCGCCAGCAGCTGGGGACAGGGGGCGGGTGATGAGCAGTTCTTC
TRBJ2-1,TRBV12-3/TRBV12-4,-,many,CASSPAGARWQFF,TGTGCCAGCAGCCCGGCGGGCGCCCGGTGGCAGTTCTTC
TRBJ2-3,TRBV5-5,TRBD2,few,CASSGTSGLSTDTQYF,TGTGCCAGCAGCGGAACTAGCGGGTTGAGCACAGATACGCAGTATTTT
TRBJ2-3,TRBV7-9,TRBD2,many,CASSVGTSGATDTQYF,TGTGCCAGCAGCGTGGGGACTAGCGGGGCCACAGATACGCAGTATTTT
TRBJ2-3,TRBV29-1,-,-,CSVGAGYTQYF,TGCAGCGTGGGGGCCGGGTATACGCAGTATTTT
TRBJ1-1,TRBV30,-,-,CAWSVYGTPNTEAFF,TGTGCCTGGAGTGTATATGGGACCCCAAACACTGAAGCTTTCTTT
TRBJ2-7,TRBV29-1,-,-,CSVEELGAYEQYF,TGCAGCGTTGAAGAATTAGGGGCTTACGAGCAGTACTTC
TRBJ2-7,TRBV20-1,TRBD1,many,CSAGRGQGIAYEQYF,TGCAGTGCTGGGAGAGGACAGGGGATCGCCTACGAGCAGTACTTC
TRBJ2-6,TRBV6-2/TRBV6-3,TRBD1,few,CASSHSTTGTLAGANVLTF,TGTGCCAGCAGTCACTCTACGACAGGGACCCTCGCTGGGGCCAACGTCCTGACTTTC
TRBJ2-1,TRBV21-1,-,many,CASSTRGGASYNEQFF,TGTGCCAGCAGCACTCGGGGCGGGGCCTCCTACAATGAGCAGTTCTTC
TRBJ1-2,TRBV29-1,-,few,CCTLDRIGYGYTF,TGCTGCACTCTCGACAGGATCGGATATGGCTACACCTTC
TRBJ2-3,TRBV20-1,-,-,CSATLAATDTQYF,TGCAGTGCAACCTTAGCGGCAACAGATACGCAGTATTTT
TRBJ2-6,TRBV25-1,-,few,CAVRGSGANVLTF,TGTGCCGTCCGAGGCTCTGGGGCCAACGTCCTGACTTTC
TRBJ2-3,TRBV7-9,-,few,CASSLDLVGGADTQYF,TGTGCCAGCAGCTTAGATCTTGTGGGTGGCGCAGATACGCAGTATTTT
TRBJ2-7,TRBV5-1,TRBD1,many,CASSQPGQGLYEQYF,TGCGCCAGCAGCCAACCGGGACAGGGTCTCTACGAGCAGTACTTC
TRBJ2-7,TRBV6-2/TRBV6-3,TRBD2,many,CASSTMTGGPPYEQYF,TGTGCCAGCAGTACTATGACGGGAGGGCCCCCCTACGAGCAGTACTTC
TRBJ2-1,TRBV29-1,TRBD2,-,CSVEAGGLDHEPFF,TGCAGCGTAGAAGCGGGAGGTCTGGACCATGAGCCGTTCTTC